The text below deals with one T cell receptor (beta chain). The antigen is undetermined. This record comes from a study of PD-L1 blockade in urothelial cancer. Points from the study as a whole: TCR clonality was measured in pretreatment peripheral blood. Clonality below the median predicted better survival.

Some clones are missing from TCRdb's copy, which holds only in-frame ones; the method was immunoSEQ multiplex PCR. The sample lists nearly 30,000 clones, around 87% occurring once. The CDR3 runs 14 residues. J lost 4 bases, V lost 2 bases, and 4 bases had no gene match. The germline V gene has CDR1 SGHTA and CDR2 FQGNSA. The TCR originated in a man aged 45 to 65 with urothelial cancer. This specimen was PBMCs, taken around atezolizumab (anti-PD-L1) treatment. The chain is built from TRBV7-2 and TRBJ2-7; 8 bases agree with TRBD2. The CDR3 DNA is TGTGCCAGCAGCTTAACCGGGAGGGCTTACGAGCAGTACTTC. Translated: CASSLTGRAYEQYF. The complete variable domain, with remaining parts taken from reference TRBV7-2 and TRBJ2-7, reads GAGVSQSPSNKVTEKGKDVELRCDPISGHTALYWYRQSLGQGLEFLIYFQGNSAPDKSGLPSDRFSAERTGGSVSTLTIQRTQQEDSAVYLCASSLTGRAYEQYFGPGTRLTVT.